This TCR beta chain was sequenced in a study of blood T cell repertoires in COVID-19. Study background: PBMCs, B-cell-depleted T cells, or T cells were the source of the cDNA or gDNA that made up the material.

This table comes from immunoSEQ multiplex PCR, and its TCRdb copy is limited to in-frame clones, with some not included. The sample has about 240,000 clones, around 86% seen once; the top ten hold 9.5% to 15%. Germline V gene data show CDR1 as MGHRA and CDR2 as YSYEKL. The CDR3 covers 14 residues. V lost 3 bases to trimming and J lost 0 bases, with 6 bases between them. Sequencing was performed on peripheral blood. The V gene is TRBV4-1, the J gene TRBJ2-1; no clear D gene. This receptor was identified in a woman aged 60 to 75 with active or convalescent COVID-19. The chain's CDR3 is CASSQYSSYNEQFF. CDR3 coding DNA: TGCGCCAGCAGCCAGTATAGCTCCTACAATGAGCAGTTCTTC.